The 13 T cell receptor beta chains presented below share a single source sample, sequenced in a study of T-cell memory formation after mild COVID-19. TCRdb independently ran MiXCR on the 5' RACE reads; one entry per CDR3 protein. This sample carries about 360,000 distinct CDR3 sequences, around 14% of them seen once, and the ten largest clones take roughly 22%. What was sequenced was PBMCs or a T cell subset sorted from them (not recorded which). These receptors were taken from a man aged 18 to 30 who had mild COVID-19 (a few samples of this study predate the infection). Cell type and time point are not known.

This clonotype came up a few times. The rearrangement uses TRBV5-1 and TRBJ2-1; the D gene is possibly TRBD2 (6 bases). Germline values: CDR1 SGHRS, CDR2 YFSETQ. Trimming shortened V by 2 bases and J by 7 bases, and 13 bases separated the two germline ends. The CDR3 has 14 residues. The CDR3 DNA reads TGCGCCAGCAGCTTTCGCGGGGTTATGAATGAGCAGTTCTTC. It is translated as CASSFRGVMNEQFF.

This clonotype was picked up a small number of times. V gene TRBV7-2 combines with J gene TRBJ1-5; a possible D gene is TRBD1 (5 bases). The CDR3 sequence is 16 residues long. Germline V CDR1 and CDR2: SGHTA, FQGNSA. The V gene lost 5 bases and the J gene lost 5 bases, with 19 bases spanning the gap. DNA of the CDR3: TGTGCCAGCAGCCCCGTCCCAGGGAACATCTATCAGCCCCAGCATTTT. Its translation is CASSPVPGNIYQPQHF.

The chain has TRBV29-1 and TRBJ1-2; D is unresolved. Trimming cost V 3 bases and J 7 bases, with 12 bases left between them. The CDR3 contains 12 residues. Looked up from germline, CDR1 is SQVTM and CDR2 is ANQGSEA. The CDR3 protein is CSVDGSSAGYTF. The CDR3 region has the DNA TGCAGCGTTGATGGGTCGTCGGCTGGCTACACCTTC.

This clonotype was counted ten times or more. The chain couples TRBV3-1 to TRBJ2-3; 7 bases line up with TRBD1. After removal of 4 bases from V and 5 bases from J, the junction contained 3 bases not matched to a gene. The CDR3 covers 13 residues. The germline gives CDR1 LGHDT, CDR2 YNNKEL (reference sequence). The CDR3, as DNA: TGTGCCAGCAGCCTCAGGGGGAGAGATACGCAGTATTTT. Its protein product is CASSLRGRDTQYF.

The chain couples TRBV5-1 to TRBJ1-6; TRBD1 matches at 8 bases. With V trimmed by 4 bases and J by 9 bases, 6 bases remained unmatched. Germline CDR1 and CDR2: SGHRS and YFSETQ. The CDR3 consists of 14 residues. In nucleotides, the CDR3 is TGCGCCAGCAGCCCCGGGACAGGAGTTTCACCCCTCCACTTT. It translates to CASSPGTGVSPLHF.

The rearrangement joins TRBV12-3 or TRBV12-4 to TRBJ2-3, with D perhaps given as TRBD1 or TRBD2 (5 bases each). V was cut by 8 bases and J by 5 bases, with 17 bases left in between. CDR3 length: 14 residues. In nucleotides, the CDR3 is TGTGCCAGCGAGGGCAGCCCCCAGGGAGATACGCAGTATTTT. Translated, it gives CASEGSPQGDTQYF.

The chain is built from TRBV10-3 and TRBJ2-3, with TRBD1 matching over 9 bases. From germline, CDR1 is ENHRY and CDR2 SYGVKD. This CDR3 comprises 15 residues. The V gene end was trimmed by 4 bases and the J gene end by 1 base; junction bases not matched to a gene: 3. The DNA for the CDR3 is TGTGCCATCAGTGGGACAGGGGATGGCACAGATACGCAGTATTTT. This sequence encodes CAISGTGDGTDTQYF.

CDR3 DNA: TGTGCCAGCAGTGACTTAGTGGGGGGGCAACAGCATTTT. It translates to CASSDLVGGQQHF. The gene calls are TRBV2 and TRBJ1-5, with D perhaps TRBD1 (6 bases). The germline V gene has CDR1 SNHLY and CDR2 FYNNEI. This CDR3 is 13 amino acids long. Trimming left V 3 bases short and J 13 bases short, with 16 bases between. Filled out from reference TRBV2 and TRBJ1-5, the complete variable domain reads EPEVTQTPSHQVTQMGQEVILRCVPISNHLYFYWYRQILGQKVEFLVSFYNNEISEKSEIFDDQFSVERPDGSNFTLKIRSTKLEDSAMYFCASSDLVGGQQHFGDGTRLSIL.

This clonotype was counted many times. The rearrangement uses TRBV5-1 and TRBJ1-6; 7 bases agree with TRBD1. Germline V gene sequence: CDR1 SGHRS, CDR2 YFSETQ. The V gene end was trimmed by 0 bases and the J gene end by 9 bases; junction bases not matched to a gene: 3. This CDR3 has 14 amino acids. The chain's CDR3 is CASSLEGGGSPLHF. In DNA form, the CDR3 reads TGCGCCAGCAGCTTGGAAGGGGGCGGTTCACCCCTCCACTTT.

The table lists this clonotype with a few counts. The chain joins TRBV25-1 to TRBJ1-2; unclear D gene. V was trimmed by 5 bases and J by 2 bases, leaving 12 bases between them. The CDR3 consists of 14 residues. Looked up from germline, CDR1 is MGHDK and CDR2 is SYGVNS. DNA of the CDR3: TGTGCCAGCAGTCCTAGATGGGAAAACTATGGCTACACCTTC. Translation: CASSPRWENYGYTF.

The chain is built from TRBV19 and TRBJ2-5; D not certain. V shed 3 bases and J shed 2 bases, with 7 bases lying between them. Germline V gives CDR1 LNHDA, CDR2 SQIVND (reference sequence). The length of the CDR3 is 13 residues. The CDR3 loop is CASSIGGQETQYF. Written as DNA, the CDR3 is TGTGCCAGTAGTATCGGCGGACAAGAGACCCAGTACTTC.

The sample holds a few counts of this clonotype. The genes are TRBV18 and TRBJ2-1, with TRBD1 as a possible D gene (5 bases). This CDR3 contains 14 residues. The V end lost 0 bases, the J end lost 5 bases, and 8 bases lay between the germline ends. CDR1 and CDR2 (germline): KGHSH, LQKENI. This CDR3 is CASSPPSGHNEQFF. CDR3 bases: TGTGCCAGCTCACCACCTTCAGGGCACAATGAGCAGTTCTTC.

This clonotype showed up many times. The chain recombines TRBV7-2 with TRBJ1-6, with D perhaps TRBD1 (6 bases). CDR1 and CDR2 from the germline V gene are SGHTA and FQGNSA. The CDR3 totals 15 residues. V was trimmed by 1 base and J by 10 bases, leaving 14 bases between them. As DNA, the CDR3 is TGTGCCAGCAGCTTAGACCGGGGGCGATCCTCACCCCTCCACTTT. It codes for CASSLDRGRSSPLHF.